Below are 6 T cell receptor beta chains sequenced from a single sample in a study of T cell repertoires in cytomegalovirus infection. These receptors' targets are unknown. TCRdb redid the calling of the reads with MiXCR, one entry per CDR3 protein. The table records approximately 120,000 distinct CDR3 sequences, around 32% of them present only once. Sequenced here: CD8+ T cells from cultured PBMCs, sampled from culture after CMV antigen stimulation. The receptors were gathered from a human donor in good health (CMV status not recorded). Some clones in this sample may be carry-over from other donors' samples.

DNA for the CDR3: TGTGCCATCAGCCCGGACACAGCCTACGAGCAGTACTTC. Its protein product is CAISPDTAYEQYF. The V gene is TRBV10-3, the J gene TRBJ2-7; tentative D call: TRBD1 (5 bases). Trimming stripped 6 bases from V and 2 bases from J, with 11 bases between. Germline CDR1 ENHRY, CDR2 SYGVKD. There are 13 residues in the CDR3.

This clonotype appeared a few times. The rearrangement links TRBV7-9 to TRBJ2-1; no clear D. Germline V CDR1 and CDR2: SEHNR, FQNEAQ (reference sequence). This CDR3 has 16 amino acids. V was trimmed by 0 bases and J by 5 bases, leaving 14 bases between them. CDR3 in DNA: TGTGCCAGCAGCTTAGCGCTGCTCAGGAACAACAATGAGCAGTTCTTC. It is translated as CASSLALLRNNNEQFF.

The chain joins TRBV7-9 to TRBJ2-7; D might be TRBD1 (6 bases). The CDR3 totals 14 residues. The V and J ends lost 5 bases and 2 bases respectively, with 13 bases between them. Germline V gene lookup returns CDR1 SEHNR and CDR2 FQNEAQ (reference sequence). The CDR3 protein is CASSQDSSPYEQYF. CDR3 DNA: TGTGCCAGCAGCCAGGACAGTTCGCCCTACGAGCAGTACTTC.

V and J are TRBV9 and TRBJ2-2; 8 nucleotides align to TRBD2. This CDR3 contains 19 residues. From germline, CDR1 is SGDLS and CDR2 YYNGEE. After removal of 3 bases from V and 1 base from J, the junction contained 14 bases not matched to a gene. CDR3 region: CASSGGAGVQGKNTGELFF. The CDR3 DNA follows: TGTGCCAGCAGCGGGGGAGCGGGGGTACAGGGCAAGAACACCGGGGAGCTGTTTTTT.

V is TRBV10-2 and J is TRBJ2-1, with D possibly being TRBD2 (6 bases). Germline V CDR1 and CDR2: WSHSY, SAAADI. This CDR3 spans 18 amino acids. Trimming pared 5 bases from V and 2 bases from J, leaving 22 bases between. This chain's CDR3 is CASSRTPQLAEPYNEQFF. The DNA for the CDR3 is TGCGCCAGCAGTAGAACCCCCCAACTAGCCGAGCCCTACAATGAGCAGTTCTTC.

The rearrangement joins TRBV2 to TRBJ2-7; 9 bases match TRBD2. This CDR3 contains 13 residues. V gave up 8 bases and J gave up 7 bases; unmatched junction bases: 9. Germline-derived CDR1 and CDR2 are SNHLY and FYNNEI. CDR3 DNA: TGTGCCAGCGGCGGGGGGGCTTCTTATGAGCAGTACTTC. It is translated as CASGGGASYEQYF.